This T cell receptor beta chain was identified during a study of CD8 T cells in Susac syndrome. This CDR3 spans 14 amino acids. CDR1 and CDR2 (germline): SGHRS, YFSETQ. The V end lost 3 bases, the J end lost 6 bases, and 13 bases lay between the germline ends. The study, taken as a whole, reports: That the number of individuals in its TCR sequencing and HLA analysis was relatively small was acknowledged by the study.

When the RNA was reverse transcribed, random hexamers were used with an input of about 0.45 to 1 ug. immunoSEQ multiplex PCR amplified TCR beta CDR3 across 54 Vbeta, 13 Jbeta. TCRdb re-derived calls from the immunoSEQ multiplex PCR reads in MiXCR, one entry per CDR3 protein. Among a few hundred thousand distinct CDR3 sequences listed, 90% to 95% were seen once. About this clonotype itself: Its antigen is unidentified.

The multiple sclerosis control group consisted of treatment-naive patients whose relapsing-remitting disease, which was either stable or active, fulfilled revised McDonald criteria. The V and J genes are TRBV5-1 and TRBJ2-1; the D gene is possibly TRBD2 (5 bases). The receptor was isolated from a human donor with multiple sclerosis. Sequencing was carried out using CD8+ T cells from PBMCs. The CDR3 DNA reads as TGCGCCAGCAGCTCTCCGGGATGGGGCAATGAGCAGTTCTTC. Amino acids: CASSSPGWGNEQFF.